This T cell receptor (beta chain) was sequenced for a study of spatial heterogeneity in lung cancer. Study-level information: More than 8.5 raw reads, on average, carried each unique TCR and UMI combination. Study observations and caveats: Resection blood, more than follow-up blood, showed ubiquitous expanded tumor TCRs.

To note about this clonotype: Its target is not known.

The time point here: blood at routine non-recurrence follow-up after resection. Whole RNA obtained from tumor, nontumor lung or frozen PBMC underwent sequencing without sorting. TCRdb reprocessed the 5' RACE reads via MiXCR and lists one record per CDR3 protein. The sample holds approximately 100,000 distinct CDR3 sequences; roughly 21% are singletons and the top ten take 20% to 25%. The TCR sequence derives from a male donor with early-stage non-small cell lung cancer. Source: PBMCs, taken at follow-up.

CDR3 DNA: TGTGCCAGCAGCTTAGATGGCGGGAACACTGAAGCTTTCTTT. Translation gives CASSLDGGNTEAFF. The J gene is TRBJ1-1, the V gene TRBV7-2; the D is unclear. This CDR3 contains 14 residues. Germline lookup yields CDR1 SGHTA and CDR2 FQGNSA. The germline V and J ends were trimmed by 1 base and 1 base, with 7 bases remaining between them.